This is a list of T cell receptor beta chains from one sample in a study of T cell repertoires in ileal Crohn's disease. Sequenced by immunoSEQ multiplex PCR; TCRdb stores in-frame clones only, minus some. The table lists over 11,000 clones, roughly 85% of them singletons. Sequenced: ileal tissue. The receptors originated from an adult with Crohn's disease. Both conserved end residues are part of each CDR3. A D gene is named only where the DNA matches it firmly. Size values are once, few and many counts, or a class for expanded clones, and some rows have none.

clone_size d_call j_call v_call cdr3_nt cdr3_aa
NA TRBD2 TRBJ2-7 TRBV19 TGTGCCAGTAGAGCCGGGACTAGCAGGAGCGAGCAGTACTTC CASRAGTSRSEQYF
NA TRBD1 TRBJ2-1 TRBV18 TGTGCCAGCTCACTCGGACAGGGTTATGGCAATGAGCAGTTCTTC CASSLGQGYGNEQFF
NA NA TRBJ1-2 TRBV7-3 TGTGCCAGCAGCTTAAGTAATAACTATGGCTACACCTTC CASSLSNNYGYTF
NA NA TRBJ1-1 TRBV9 TGTGCCAGCAGCGTAGATGGCCTCGACACTGAAGCTTTCTTT CASSVDGLDTEAFF
NA NA TRBJ2-7 TRBV11-2 TGTGCCAGCAGCCCTAGTGCTGTCTACGAGCAGTACTTC CASSPSAVYEQYF
NA NA TRBJ2-7 TRBV27 TGTGCCAGCAGTTTAATCGGCGGAGCCTACGAGCAGTACTTC CASSLIGGAYEQYF
NA TRBD1 TRBJ2-2 TRBV6-5 TGTGCCAGCAGACCAGGACAGGGGGCCGGCGGGGAGCTGTTTTTT CASRPGQGAGGELFF
NA NA TRBJ2-2 TRBV18 TGTGCCAGCTCACCGACTTTCCTTTCCACCGGGGAGCTGTTTTTT CASSPTFLSTGELFF
NA TRBD2 TRBJ2-1 TRBV5-6 TGTGCCAGCAGCCGCTTGACTAGCGGGGGCGTAATCAATGAGCAGTTCTTC CASSRLTSGGVINEQFF
NA NA TRBJ1-2 TRBV30 TGTGCCTGGAGTCAAGGGCGGGGTGTCTATGGCTACACCTTC CAWSQGRGVYGYTF
NA TRBD2 TRBJ2-5 TRBV6-6 TGTGCCAGCAGTAACCGGGGGGGGCGCGGAGAGACCCAGTACTTC CASSNRGGRGETQYF
NA TRBD2 TRBJ2-1 TRBV7-9 TGTGCCAGCAGCCCTCAGGGCGGGGGGTACAATGAGCAGTTCTTC CASSPQGGGYNEQFF
NA NA TRBJ1-1 TRBV5-1 TGCGCCAGCAGCTTTGTGAGGTGGGACACTGAAGCTTTCTTT CASSFVRWDTEAFF
NA TRBD1 TRBJ1-1 TRBV11-2 TGTGCCAGCAGCTTACAGGGGGCAAGGACTGAAGCTTTCTTT CASSLQGARTEAFF
NA NA TRBJ2-7 TRBV27 TGTGCCAGCAGTTTTGCTGGAGCGTCATACGAGCAGTACTTC CASSFAGASYEQYF
NA TRBD2 TRBJ2-2 TRBV30 TGTGCCTGGAGTGCCTCCCTTGGGACTAGCGGGAGTTTGGGCGGGGAGCTGTTTTTT CAWSASLGTSGSLGGELFF
NA NA TRBJ2-5 TRBV5-6 TGTGCCAGCAGCTTGGCGGGATGGGAGACCCAGTACTTC CASSLAGWETQYF
NA TRBD1 TRBJ2-7 TRBV2 TGTGCCAGCAGTCACGGGACAGGGGGGCGGGAGCAGTACTTC CASSHGTGGREQYF
NA NA TRBJ2-7 TRBV9 TGTGCCAGCAGCGTAGCTACAGTGGGTGAGGGCGAGCAGTACTTC CASSVATVGEGEQYF
NA TRBD1 TRBJ2-1 TRBV19 TGTGCCAGTAGTCAGACAGGGGGTCATGGTGAGCAGTTCTTC CASSQTGGHGEQFF
NA NA TRBJ1-1 TRBV6-1 TGTGCCAGCAGCCCTTTCGGGGGACGAGCTTTCTTT CASSPFGGRAFF
NA NA TRBJ1-2 TRBV19 TGTGCCAGCCAGGGACATGGCTATGGCTACACCTTC CASQGHGYGYTF
NA TRBD1 TRBJ2-5 TRBV6-1 TGTGCCAGCAGCGAGGACAGGGGCCGAGAGACCCAGTACTTC CASSEDRGRETQYF
NA TRBD1 TRBJ1-2 TRBV28 TGTGCCAGCAGTTTCCTGGGGGACAGTCATGGCTACACCTTC CASSFLGDSHGYTF
NA TRBD2 TRBJ2-1 TRBV9 TGTGCCAGCAGCGTAGCTCTAGGGACTAGCGGGGGGGGTGGTAATGAGCAGTTCTTC CASSVALGTSGGGGNEQFF
once TRBD1 TRBJ2-7 TRBV6-5 TGTGCCAGCAGCTTAACAGGGGGCTTCTTAGACGAGCAGTACTTC CASSLTGGFLDEQYF
NA NA TRBJ2-2 TRBV2 TGTGCCAGCAGTGTGCTAGCAACCACCGGGGAGCTGTTTTTT CASSVLATTGELFF
NA NA TRBJ1-1 TRBV5-1 TGCGCCAGCAGCTTGGCAGGATCCATGAACACTGAAGCTTTCTTT CASSLAGSMNTEAFF
NA NA TRBJ1-1 TRBV19 TGTGCCAGTACCATCCGGGGGGCCGACACTGAAGCTTTCTTT CASTIRGADTEAFF
few NA TRBJ2-5 TRBV5-1 TGCGCCAGCAGCTCGTACCGGGACAAGTTCCAAGAGACCCAGTACTTC CASSSYRDKFQETQYF
NA NA TRBJ1-5 TRBV6-1 TGTGCCAGCACTCAGGGTCGCGATCGGCCCCAGCATTTT CASTQGRDRPQHF
NA NA TRBJ1-2 TRBV13 TGTGCCAGCAGCTTCTCCCGGGGTGCTGGCTACACCTTC CASSFSRGAGYTF
NA NA TRBJ2-2 TRBV7-3 TGTGCCAGCAGCTTAAAGGGCAACAGGGTGACCGGGGAGCTGTTTTTT CASSLKGNRVTGELFF
few TRBD1 TRBJ2-1 TRBV27 TGTGCCAGCACCGTCCCGGGACAGGGGTACAATGAGCAGTTCTTC CASTVPGQGYNEQFF
NA NA TRBJ1-1 TRBV7-6 TGTGCCAGCAGCCCCGGACAGACGGACACTGAAGCTTTCTTT CASSPGQTDTEAFF
NA NA TRBJ2-4 TRBV5-6 TGTGCCAGCAGCTTGGGTCTTCAGGGGTTGGCCAAAAACATTCAGTACTTC CASSLGLQGLAKNIQYF
NA NA TRBJ1-1 TRBV19 TGTGCCAGTAGCGGGGGGGCTTACACTGAAGCTTTCTTT CASSGGAYTEAFF
NA TRBD1 TRBJ2-1 TRBV29-1 TGCAGCGTTGGGACGACAGGGGTGTCCTACAATGAGCAGTTCTTC CSVGTTGVSYNEQFF
NA TRBD1 TRBJ2-7 TRBV7-2 TGTGCCAGCAGCCAAGTCCCGGGACAGGGATTTCCCGAGCAGTACTTC CASSQVPGQGFPEQYF